What follows describes a single T cell receptor beta chain. This entry is derived from a study of blood T cell repertoires in COVID-19. V lost 4 bases and J 7 bases, leaving 11 bases between the germline ends. Looked up from germline, CDR1 is SGHNT and CDR2 is YENEEA. The CDR3 length is 13 residues. The table came from immunoSEQ multiplex PCR; TCRdb's copy has only in-frame clones and leaves some out. The table has roughly 150,000 clones, approximately 81% seen once. The source material was peripheral blood. This receptor was taken from a woman of 80 years or more with active or convalescent COVID-19. This rearrangement joins TRBV11-3 to TRBJ2-1; D might be TRBD1 (5 bases). The CDR3 reads CASSSTRGNEQFF. CDR3 nucleotides: TGTGCCAGCAGCTCAACAAGGGGAAATGAGCAGTTCTTC.